The clone carrying this T cell receptor beta chain appeared a few times. The antigen remains unidentified. The DNA is left out, because the CDR3 cannot be placed on it with certainty; the CDR3 is given as TCRdb lists it. This sample was included in a study of T-cell memory formation after mild COVID-19. Study outcomes and limitations: Clones that shrank (day 15 to 85) were balanced CD4/CD8, whereas later expanders leaned CD4+.

The CDR3 is 14 residues long, counting both termini. The V gene's germline CDR1 is SGHNT and CDR2 YYREEE (reference sequence). TCRdb re-analysed the 5' RACE reads in MiXCR, keeping a single row per CDR3 protein. This repertoire shows roughly 280,000 distinct CDR3 sequences, about 17% found once; its top ten account for roughly 22%. The clonotype comes from a man aged 18 to 35 who had mild COVID-19 (a few samples of this study predate the infection). Cell type and time point are not known. Sample: PBMCs or a T cell subset sorted from them (not recorded which). This rearrangement joins TRBV5-4 to TRBJ2-4; the DNA was not used to check the table's D call, TRBD1. This chain's CDR3 is CASSFGPGENIQYF.